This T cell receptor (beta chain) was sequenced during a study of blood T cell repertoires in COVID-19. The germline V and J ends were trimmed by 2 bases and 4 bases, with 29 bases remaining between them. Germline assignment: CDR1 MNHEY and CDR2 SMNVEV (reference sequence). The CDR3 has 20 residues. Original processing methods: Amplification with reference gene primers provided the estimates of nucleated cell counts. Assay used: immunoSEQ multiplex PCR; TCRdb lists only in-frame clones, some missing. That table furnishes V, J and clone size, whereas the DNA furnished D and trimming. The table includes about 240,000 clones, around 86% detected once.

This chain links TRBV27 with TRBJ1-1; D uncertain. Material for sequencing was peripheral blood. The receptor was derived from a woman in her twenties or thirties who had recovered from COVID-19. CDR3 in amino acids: CASSLPLADIPTLSGTEAFF. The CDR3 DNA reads TGTGCCAGCAGTTTACCCCTCGCCGATATACCAACTTTGAGTGGCACTGAAGCTTTCTTT.